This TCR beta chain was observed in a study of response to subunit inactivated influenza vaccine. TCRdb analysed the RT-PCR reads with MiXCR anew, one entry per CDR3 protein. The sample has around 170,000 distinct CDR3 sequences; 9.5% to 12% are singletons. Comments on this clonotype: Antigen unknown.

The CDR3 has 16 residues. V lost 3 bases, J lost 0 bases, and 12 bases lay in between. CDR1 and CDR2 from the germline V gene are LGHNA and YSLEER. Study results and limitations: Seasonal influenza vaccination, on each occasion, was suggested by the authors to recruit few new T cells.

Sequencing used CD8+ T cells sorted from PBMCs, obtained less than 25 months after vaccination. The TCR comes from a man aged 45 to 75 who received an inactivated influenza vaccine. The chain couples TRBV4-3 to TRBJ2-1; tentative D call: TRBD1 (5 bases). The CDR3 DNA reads TGCGCCAGCAGCCAGTCCATCCAGGGCTCCTACAATGAGCAGTTCTTC. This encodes CASSQSIQGSYNEQFF.